One sample yielded the 28 T cell receptor beta chains listed below, sequenced in a study of low-dose radiotherapy and immunotherapy resistance in tumors. TRAV- and TRBV-specific primers, spanning alpha and beta chains, primed first-strand cDNA. It was with a constant-region primer and a V-primer adapter that TCRs were amplified over around 18 PCR cycles. One entry per CDR3 protein results from TCRdb running MiXCR on the reads. Among thousands of distinct CDR3 sequences, 61% were seen once, and the ten largest hold 8% to 9.5%. The origin of the receptors is a human donor with advanced metastatic prostate, ovarian, gallbladder or colorectal cancer (not recorded which). This table probably holds off-target reads from a library built for another chain.

V usage is TRBV12-3 or TRBV12-4 and J usage is TRBJ2-1, with D possibly called TRBD1 or TRBD2 (5 bases each). The CDR3 covers 16 residues. Trimming removed 1 base from V and 0 bases from J, with 10 bases in between. The DNA for the CDR3 is TGTGCCAGCAGTTTAGGGGGGTCGGGCTCCTACAATGAGCAGTTCTTC. It codes for CASSLGGSGSYNEQFF.

The V gene is TRBV5-1, the J gene TRBJ2-1; weak D call: TRBD1 (6 bases). The germline CDR1 and CDR2 sequences are SGHRS and YFSETQ. V lost 5 bases, J lost 7 bases, and 16 bases lay in between. The CDR3 length is 14 residues. The CDR3 reads CASSQQQGRNEQFF. CDR3 coding DNA: TGCGCCAGCAGTCAACAACAGGGCCGAAATGAGCAGTTCTTC.

Only a few counts were recorded for this clonotype. This rearrangement joins TRBV28 to TRBJ1-1; perhaps TRBD1 as D (6 bases). In germline, CDR1 is MDHEN, CDR2 SYDVKM. V shed 8 bases and J shed 5 bases, with 15 bases lying between them. The CDR3 sequence is 13 residues long. As DNA, the CDR3 is TGTGCCAGCCAGGACAGTGATTGGACTGAAGCTTTCTTT. This translates into CASQDSDWTEAFF.

The gene calls are TRBV2 and TRBJ2-1, with 7 bases lining up with TRBD2. The CDR3 spans 11 residues. V lost 7 bases, J lost 15 bases, and 9 bases stayed unmatched. Germline lookup yields CDR1 SNHLY and CDR2 FYNNEI. The CDR3 sequence is CASTGSAGRFF. CDR3 in DNA: TGTGCCAGCACCGGCTCAGCGGGGAGGTTCTTC. Variable domain in full (rest from reference TRBV2 and TRBJ2-1): EPEVTQTPSHQVTQMGQEVILRCVPISNHLYFYWYRQILGQKVEFLVSFYNNEISEKSEIFDDQFSVERPDGSNFTLKIRSTKLEDSAMYFCASTGSAGRFFGPGTRLTVL.

This CDR3 reads CASSPARSTDTQYF. CDR3 in DNA: TGTGCCAGCTCACCGGCTAGGAGCACAGATACGCAGTATTTT. The genes are TRBV18 and TRBJ2-3; D is undetermined. CDR3 length: 14 residues. Germline CDR1 is KGHSH and CDR2 is LQKENI. V was clipped by 3 bases and J by 0 bases, with 7 bases between them.

The chain couples TRBV12-3 or TRBV12-4 to TRBJ2-7; no definite D call. V lost 3 bases, J lost 3 bases, and 15 bases lay in between. CDR3 length: 15 amino acids. This chain's CDR3 is CASSFRPDFFYEQYF. The CDR3 DNA reads as TGTGCCAGCAGTTTTAGACCGGATTTCTTCTACGAGCAGTACTTC.

This chain links TRBV28 with TRBJ2-3; D ambiguous. CDR1 is MDHEN, CDR2 SYDVKM, per germline. The germline V and J ends were trimmed by 4 bases and 7 bases, with 9 bases remaining between them. The CDR3 consists of 12 residues. The chain's CDR3 is CASSSGPNTQYF. CDR3 nucleotide sequence: TGTGCCAGCAGTTCTGGCCCAAATACGCAGTATTTT. The full variable domain, in which reference TRBV28 and TRBJ2-3 provide the parts outside the CDR3, is DVKVTQSSRYLVKRTGEKVFLECVQDMDHENMFWYRQDPGLGLRLIYFSYDVKMKEKGDIPEGYSVSREKKERFSLILESASTNQTSMYLCASSSGPNTQYFGPGTRLTVL.

Only a few counts were recorded for this clonotype. The chain's CDR3 is CASSFPMAGNGYTF. CDR3 nucleotides: TGTGCCAGCAGTTTCCCTATGGCGGGGAATGGCTACACCTTC. This chain joins TRBV28 and TRBJ1-2; D unresolved. The V gene's germline CDR1 is MDHEN and CDR2 SYDVKM. Trimming removed 3 bases from V and 6 bases from J, with 14 bases in between. The CDR3 has 14 amino acids.

This clonotype was observed a single time. The V call is TRBV7-2, the J call TRBJ1-2; D possibly corresponds to TRBD1 (6 bases). The V gene lost 0 bases and the J gene lost 5 bases, with 16 bases spanning the gap. Germline CDR1 and CDR2: SGHTA and FQGNSA. This CDR3 comprises 16 residues. CDR3 coding DNA: TGTGCCAGCAGCTTAGCGACCCCAGGGGCGGGGTATGGCTACACCTTC. This gives the protein CASSLATPGAGYGYTF.

The chain joins TRBV2 to TRBJ2-1, with 9 bases fitting TRBD2. The J segment lost 7 bases and the V segment lost 10 bases, leaving 11 bases of the junction unmatched. The CDR3 is 14 amino acids. Per the germline V gene, CDR1 is SNHLY and CDR2 is FYNNEI. CDR3 sequence reads: CATRRGGGANEQFF. Here the CDR3 DNA reads TGTGCCACCCGGCGGGGCGGGGGGGCGAATGAGCAGTTCTTC.

The V call is TRBV27, the J call TRBJ1-5, with a weak D call TRBD1 (6 bases). CDR1 and CDR2 from the germline V gene are MNHEY and SMNVEV (reference sequence). The CDR3 loop spans 16 amino acids. V dropped 5 bases and J dropped 14 bases, with 28 bases sitting between them. CDR3 coding DNA: TGTGCCAGCAGTAATGTCAACGGGGGCGGTCGACTGCGAAAGCATTTT. Translated, it gives CASSNVNGGGRLRKHF.

This clonotype was counted between two and nine times. V gene TRBV28 combines with J gene TRBJ2-2; a weak D match, TRBD2 (5 bases). V was pared by 6 bases and J by 4 bases, with 15 bases between. Germline CDR1 is MDHEN and CDR2 is SYDVKM. This CDR3 contains 15 residues. As DNA, the CDR3 is TGTGCCAGCAGACGTTCCTCTGCGGGCACCGGGGAGCTGTTTTTT. This codes for CASRRSSAGTGELFF.

This chain joins TRBV4-2 and TRBJ2-1; the D gene is possibly TRBD2 (5 bases). The germline V gene has CDR1 LGHNA and CDR2 YNFKEQ. V was clipped by 4 bases and J by 8 bases, with 12 bases between them. The CDR3 is made up of 13 amino acids. The CDR3 region has the DNA TGTGCCAGCAGCCTTGAGACCGGGGATGAGCAGTTCTTC. Protein: CASSLETGDEQFF.

The rearrangement uses TRBV18 and TRBJ2-1; perhaps TRBD2 as D (6 bases). The germline V gene has CDR1 KGHSH and CDR2 LQKENI. This CDR3 is built from 17 residues. V lost 6 bases to trimming and J lost 1 base, with 19 bases between them. The CDR3 sequence is CASSRGVASESYNEQFF. Here the CDR3 DNA reads TGTGCCAGCTCCCGCGGGGTCGCTAGCGAGTCCTACAATGAGCAGTTCTTC.

This clonotype was observed a few times. The chain uses TRBV29-1 and TRBJ1-2; no clear D. The germline V gene encodes CDR1 SQVTM and CDR2 ANQGSEA. Trimming removed 5 bases at V and 3 bases at J, with 10 bases between. The CDR3 is 12 amino acids. The chain's CDR3 is CSVRWAYYGYTF. The CDR3 DNA follows: TGCAGCGTTAGATGGGCGTACTATGGCTACACCTTC.

This clonotype came up a few times. CDR3 nucleotide sequence: TGCGCCAGCAGCCAAGCATCTAGTCAGGCAAATGAGCAGTTCTTC. It specifies CASSQASSQANEQFF. The rearrangement uses TRBV4-3 and TRBJ2-1, with D uncertain. Per the germline V gene, CDR1 is LGHNA and CDR2 is YSLEER. V lost 1 base to trimming and J lost 7 bases, with 14 bases between them. This CDR3 is built from 15 residues.

J is TRBJ2-7 and V is TRBV9, with TRBD1 as a possible D gene (6 bases). V was cut by 4 bases and J by 2 bases, with 13 bases left in between. Germline loops: CDR1 SGDLS, CDR2 YYNGEE. The CDR3 covers 14 residues. Written as DNA, the CDR3 is TGTGCCAGCAGCCCAATAGGGACACCCTACGAGCAGTACTTC. It specifies CASSPIGTPYEQYF.

V gene TRBV11-2 combines with J gene TRBJ2-2, with 7 bases aligning to TRBD1. V was pared by 0 bases and J by 5 bases, with 6 bases of the junction left unmatched. CDR3 length: 16 residues. Germline CDR1 is SGHAT and CDR2 is FQNNGV. The CDR3 protein is CASSLDRRGQTGELFF. The DNA of the CDR3 is TGTGCCAGCAGCTTAGATCGTAGGGGACAGACCGGGGAGCTGTTTTTT.

This clonotype appeared a single time. This chain joins TRBV9 and TRBJ2-7; 10 bases align to TRBD1. CDR3 size: 15 residues. CDR1 is SGDLS and CDR2 is YYNGEE in the germline V gene. The J segment lost 5 bases and the V segment lost 3 bases, leaving 8 bases of the junction unmatched. The CDR3 DNA reads as TGTGCCAGCAGCGCGACCGGGACAGGGGTCCACGAGCAGTACTTC. This encodes CASSATGTGVHEQYF.

The V and J genes are TRBV5-1 and TRBJ1-1; perhaps TRBD1 as D (6 bases). The length of the CDR3 is 12 residues. Germline V lookup: CDR1 SGHRS, CDR2 YFSETQ. The germline V and J ends were trimmed by 5 bases and 6 bases, with 11 bases remaining between them. In DNA, the CDR3 is TGCGCCAGCAGTCCAGGGGAGCCTGAAGCTTTCTTT. Translated: CASSPGEPEAFF.

The rearrangement uses TRBV28 and TRBJ2-7; tentative D call: TRBD2 (5 bases). V lost 6 bases to trimming and J lost 6 bases, with 21 bases between them. This CDR3 region has 15 residues. Germline V gene data show CDR1 as MDHEN and CDR2 as SYDVKM. CDR3 bases: TGTGCCAGCAGCCCGGGGATTTTTGATACTCCCGAGCAGTACTTC. Translation: CASSPGIFDTPEQYF.

This chain links TRBV28 with TRBJ1-5, with D perhaps matching TRBD1 (6 bases). Germline loops: CDR1 MDHEN, CDR2 SYDVKM. With 6 bases removed from V and 6 bases from J, the gap between germline ends came to 15 bases. This CDR3 is built from 14 residues. The CDR3 DNA reads TGTGCCAGCAGCACGGGACACCTATCTCAGCCCCAGCATTTT. As protein: CASSTGHLSQPQHF.

There are a few counts of this clonotype. This rearrangement joins TRBV5-6 to TRBJ2-1; 8 bases map to TRBD1. With V trimmed by 3 bases and J by 11 bases, 4 bases remained unmatched. CDR3 length equals 12 residues. Germline values: CDR1 SGHDT, CDR2 YYEEEE. The CDR3 DNA follows: TGTGCCAGCAGCTCAACAGGGGGTCAGCAGTTCTTC. It codes for CASSSTGGQQFF.

This rearrangement joins TRBV5-4 to TRBJ1-4; 10 nucleotides agree with TRBD1. The V and J ends lost 4 bases and 7 bases, in that order; junction bases with no gene match: 10. This CDR3 contains 16 residues. The germline V gene has CDR1 SGHNT and CDR2 YYREEE (reference sequence). The CDR3 sequence: CASSLASGQGTEKLFF. As DNA, the CDR3 is TGTGCCAGCAGCCTAGCTTCGGGACAGGGGACTGAAAAACTGTTTTTT.

V and J are TRBV14 and TRBJ2-1; TRBD2 agrees at 9 bases. Germline V gene data show CDR1 as SGHDN and CDR2 as FVKESK. CDR3 size: 17 residues. Trimming cost V 5 bases and J 0 bases; bases outside gene matches: 8. CDR3 protein: CASSYSGRKISYNEQFF. CDR3 in DNA: TGTGCCAGCAGCTATAGCGGGAGAAAAATCTCCTACAATGAGCAGTTCTTC.

This clonotype was observed a single time. The rearrangement links TRBV28 to TRBJ2-5; no clear D. The germline gives CDR1 MDHEN, CDR2 SYDVKM. The germline V and J ends were trimmed by 5 bases and 5 bases, with 9 bases remaining between them. This CDR3 region has 12 residues. The DNA of the CDR3 is TGTGCCAGCAGTGTCGTTTTGGAGACCCAGTACTTC. It translates to CASSVVLETQYF.

The chain couples TRBV6-2 or TRBV6-3 to TRBJ2-1; TRBD1 agrees at 7 bases. CDR3 length: 15 residues. From germline, CDR1 is MNHEY and CDR2 SVGEGT. The ends lost 4 bases at V and 7 bases at J; junction bases unmatched: 10. The CDR3 nucleotides read TGTGCCAGCAGTTTCCGACAGGGATATCGGAATGAGCAGTTCTTC. Residues: CASSFRQGYRNEQFF.

This sequence joins TRBV27 and TRBJ1-5, with unresolved D. V gave up 9 bases and J gave up 9 bases, with 21 bases separating them. Germline loops: CDR1 MNHEY, CDR2 SMNVEV (reference sequence). The CDR3 is made up of 14 amino acids. DNA of the CDR3: TGTGCCAGTACCCTGGCGGGTCTTGTATCGCCCCAGCATTTT. This gives the protein CASTLAGLVSPQHF.